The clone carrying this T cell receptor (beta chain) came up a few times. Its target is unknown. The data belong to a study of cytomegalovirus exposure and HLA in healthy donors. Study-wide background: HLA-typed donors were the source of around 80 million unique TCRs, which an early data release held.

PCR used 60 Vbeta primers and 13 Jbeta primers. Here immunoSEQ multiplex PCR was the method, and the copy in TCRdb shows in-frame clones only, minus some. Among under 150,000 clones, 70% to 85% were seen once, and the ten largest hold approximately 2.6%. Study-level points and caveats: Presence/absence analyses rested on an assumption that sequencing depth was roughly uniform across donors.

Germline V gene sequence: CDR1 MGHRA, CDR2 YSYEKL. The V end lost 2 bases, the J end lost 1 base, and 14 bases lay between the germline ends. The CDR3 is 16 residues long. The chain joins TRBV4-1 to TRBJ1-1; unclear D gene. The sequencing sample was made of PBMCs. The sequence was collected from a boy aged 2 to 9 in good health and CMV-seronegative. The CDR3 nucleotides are TGCGCCAGCAGCCAATCCGGAGGAATAAGGAACACTGAAGCTTTCTTT. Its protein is CASSQSGGIRNTEAFF.